Listed below are T cell receptor beta chains from one sample, sequenced in a study of OX40 agonist ivuxolimab in advanced cancers. TCRdb keeps only in-frame clones here, not all; method: immunoSEQ multiplex PCR. The sample lists about 81,000 clones, about 88% occurring once. The sample here was CD4+ or CD8+ T cells sorted from blood, taken in a trial of the OX40 agonist ivuxolimab. The receptors here all came from an adult with an advanced solid tumor such as melanoma, head and neck, liver or kidney cancer. CDR3s include the opening cysteine and the closing phenylalanine or tryptophan. The order of the fields is CDR3 length, V gene, clone size, J gene, D gene, CDR3 DNA, CDR3 protein. The D gene is left open where the match is weak. Clone size is stated in some rows and not others, as once, few, many or a class when expanded.

len: 16; v_gene: TRBV5-1; abundance: .; j_gene: TRBJ2-3; d_gene: TRBD1; CDR3nt: TGCGCCAGCAGCTCCCGGACAGGGGGCGACACAGATACGCAGTATTTT; CDR3aa: CASSSRTGGDTDTQYF
len: 14; v_gene: TRBV6-5; abundance: .; j_gene: TRBJ1-2; d_gene: .; CDR3nt: TGTGCCAGCAGCCCCGACAGACCTAACTATGGCTACACCTTC; CDR3aa: CASSPDRPNYGYTF
len: 13; v_gene: TRBV7-3; abundance: once; j_gene: TRBJ2-7; d_gene: .; CDR3nt: TGTGCCAGCAGCTTAAGGCAGGGCTACGAGCAGTACTTC; CDR3aa: CASSLRQGYEQYF
len: 14; v_gene: TRBV6-1; abundance: once; j_gene: TRBJ1-1; d_gene: TRBD1; CDR3nt: TGTGCCAGCAGTGAAAAAGACAGGGAAACTGAAGCTTTCTTT; CDR3aa: CASSEKDRETEAFF
len: 13; v_gene: TRBV5-1; abundance: .; j_gene: TRBJ2-5; d_gene: .; CDR3nt: TGCGCCAGCAGCCCGGACCCGCAAGGGACCCAGTACTTC; CDR3aa: CASSPDPQGTQYF
len: 13; v_gene: TRBV7-9; abundance: .; j_gene: TRBJ1-5; d_gene: .; CDR3nt: TGTGCCAGCAGCTCGCGGGGGCATCAGCCCCAGCATTTT; CDR3aa: CASSSRGHQPQHF
len: 14; v_gene: TRBV11-2; abundance: .; j_gene: TRBJ2-2; d_gene: .; CDR3nt: TGTGCCAGCAGCTTAGCAGGGGAACACGGGGAGCTGTTTTTT; CDR3aa: CASSLAGEHGELFF
len: 14; v_gene: TRBV5-1; abundance: once; j_gene: TRBJ1-1; d_gene: TRBD1; CDR3nt: TGCGCCAGCAGCTCGGGACAGGGAGACACTGAAGCTTTCTTT; CDR3aa: CASSSGQGDTEAFF
len: 14; v_gene: TRBV19; abundance: .; j_gene: TRBJ2-2; d_gene: .; CDR3nt: TGTGCCAGTAGTATAAACGAGATATCCGGGGAGCTGTTTTTT; CDR3aa: CASSINEISGELFF
len: 14; v_gene: TRBV5-8; abundance: .; j_gene: TRBJ1-2; d_gene: .; CDR3nt: TGTGCCAGCAGCTTGGCAGGGTTTGACTATGGCTACACCTTC; CDR3aa: CASSLAGFDYGYTF
len: 19; v_gene: TRBV5-1; abundance: .; j_gene: TRBJ2-1; d_gene: .; CDR3nt: TGCGCCAGCAGCTCTGAGGGTGGGGCCGGGGGTCTGACCTACAATGAGCAGTTCTTC; CDR3aa: CASSSEGGAGGLTYNEQFF
len: 15; v_gene: TRBV4-1; abundance: .; j_gene: TRBJ2-7; d_gene: TRBD1; CDR3nt: TGCGCCAGCAGCCACAGACAGGGGACCCAGGGCGAGCAGTACTTC; CDR3aa: CASSHRQGTQGEQYF
len: 12; v_gene: TRBV28; abundance: .; j_gene: TRBJ2-1; d_gene: .; CDR3nt: TGTGCCAGCCAACAGGCCTACAATGAGCAGTTCTTC; CDR3aa: CASQQAYNEQFF
len: 15; v_gene: TRBV6-1; abundance: .; j_gene: TRBJ2-5; d_gene: TRBD1; CDR3nt: TGTGCCAGCAGAATGGCAGGGGGCGTAGGGGAGACCCAGTACTTC; CDR3aa: CASRMAGGVGETQYF
len: 12; v_gene: TRBV2; abundance: .; j_gene: TRBJ2-7; d_gene: .; CDR3nt: TGTGCCAGCAACTACCCCAGTTACGAGCAGTACTTC; CDR3aa: CASNYPSYEQYF
len: 15; v_gene: TRBV9; abundance: .; j_gene: TRBJ2-3; d_gene: .; CDR3nt: TGTGCCAGCAGCGTAAGGGGGATCAGAGAAGATACGCAGTATTTT; CDR3aa: CASSVRGIREDTQYF
len: 18; v_gene: TRBV7-3; abundance: few; j_gene: TRBJ1-1; d_gene: .; CDR3nt: TGTGCCAGCAGCTTAACGGGGACGGTAAACCTAGGGTATGGAGAAGCTTTCTTT; CDR3aa: CASSLTGTVNLGYGEAFF
len: 16; v_gene: TRBV2; abundance: .; j_gene: TRBJ1-4; d_gene: .; CDR3nt: TGTGCCAGCAGTGGGGTCGGCATTTCAACTAATGAAAAACTGTTTTTT; CDR3aa: CASSGVGISTNEKLFF
len: 15; v_gene: TRBV4-1; abundance: .; j_gene: TRBJ1-1; d_gene: TRBD1; CDR3nt: TGCGCCAGCAGCCGGATACAGGGGGCGGGGACTGAAGCTTTCTTT; CDR3aa: CASSRIQGAGTEAFF
len: 17; v_gene: TRBV5-4; abundance: .; j_gene: TRBJ2-3; d_gene: .; CDR3nt: TGTGCCAGCAGCTTGGGGGTTACGTATCCTAGCACAGATACGCAGTATTTT; CDR3aa: CASSLGVTYPSTDTQYF
len: 13; v_gene: TRBV11-2; abundance: .; j_gene: TRBJ1-4; d_gene: .; CDR3nt: TGTGCCAGCAGCCCTGTACGACATGAAAAACTGTTTTTT; CDR3aa: CASSPVRHEKLFF
len: 15; v_gene: TRBV10-2; abundance: once; j_gene: TRBJ1-6; d_gene: .; CDR3nt: TGCGCCAGCAGGCAGGATATCGTCGGTAGTTCACCCCTCCACTTT; CDR3aa: CASRQDIVGSSPLHF
len: 14; v_gene: TRBV7-2; abundance: .; j_gene: TRBJ2-3; d_gene: TRBD1; CDR3nt: TGTGCCAGCAGCTTAGAAACAGGGGAGGATACGCAGTATTTT; CDR3aa: CASSLETGEDTQYF
len: 14; v_gene: TRBV6-6; abundance: .; j_gene: TRBJ2-2; d_gene: .; CDR3nt: TGTGCCAGCAGTTCCTGGGAGAACACCGGGGAGCTGTTTTTT; CDR3aa: CASSSWENTGELFF
len: 14; v_gene: TRBV13; abundance: .; j_gene: TRBJ2-1; d_gene: TRBD1; CDR3nt: TGTGCCAGCAGGCGGACAGGGTCGTCCAATGAGCAGTTCTTC; CDR3aa: CASRRTGSSNEQFF
len: 14; v_gene: TRBV28; abundance: .; j_gene: TRBJ2-3; d_gene: .; CDR3nt: TGTGCCGCCGGCGGGGGCAGTAGCACAGATACGCAGTATTTT; CDR3aa: CAAGGGSSTDTQYF
len: 14; v_gene: TRBV5-4; abundance: .; j_gene: TRBJ2-5; d_gene: .; CDR3nt: TGTGCCAGCAGCCAAAATCGGGACCAAGAGACCCAGTACTTC; CDR3aa: CASSQNRDQETQYF
len: 15; v_gene: TRBV6-5; abundance: .; j_gene: TRBJ1-1; d_gene: .; CDR3nt: TGTGCCAGCAGAGCCCGGGACAACATGAACACTGAAGCTTTCTTT; CDR3aa: CASRARDNMNTEAFF
len: 13; v_gene: TRBV10-1; abundance: .; j_gene: TRBJ2-1; d_gene: .; CDR3nt: TGCGCCGACCTGATGGGGGGCGGCAATGAGCAGTTCTTC; CDR3aa: CADLMGGGNEQFF
len: 14; v_gene: TRBV28; abundance: .; j_gene: TRBJ1-4; d_gene: .; CDR3nt: TGTGCCAGCAGATCGGCGACCGACCATGAAAAACTGTTTTTT; CDR3aa: CASRSATDHEKLFF
len: 16; v_gene: TRBV19; abundance: .; j_gene: TRBJ1-2; d_gene: .; CDR3nt: TGTGCCAGTAGTATACCCCGACAGGACCAGAACTATGGCTACACCTTC; CDR3aa: CASSIPRQDQNYGYTF
len: 13; v_gene: TRBV29-1; abundance: .; j_gene: TRBJ1-5; d_gene: .; CDR3nt: TGCAGCGTTGCGGCCGGGCGGGATCAGCCCCAGCATTTT; CDR3aa: CSVAAGRDQPQHF
len: 11; v_gene: TRBV19; abundance: few; j_gene: TRBJ1-4; d_gene: .; CDR3nt: TGTGCCAGTAGTCCCGGTTCAGGACTGTTTTTT; CDR3aa: CASSPGSGLFF